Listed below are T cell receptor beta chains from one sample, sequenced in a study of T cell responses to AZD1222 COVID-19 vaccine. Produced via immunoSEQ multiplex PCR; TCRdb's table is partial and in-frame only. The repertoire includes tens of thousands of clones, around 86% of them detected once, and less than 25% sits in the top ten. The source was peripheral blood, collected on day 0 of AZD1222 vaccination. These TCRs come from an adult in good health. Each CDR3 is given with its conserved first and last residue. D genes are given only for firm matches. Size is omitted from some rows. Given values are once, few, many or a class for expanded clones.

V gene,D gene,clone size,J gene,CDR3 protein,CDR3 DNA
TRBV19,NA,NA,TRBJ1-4,CASSIGGREKLFF,TGTGCCAGTAGTATCGGGGGACGTGAAAAACTGTTTTTT
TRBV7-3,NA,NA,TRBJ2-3,CASSSSGDFGQYF,TGTGCCAGCAGTTCATCAGGGGACTTTGGGCAGTATTTT
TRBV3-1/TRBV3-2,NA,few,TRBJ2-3,CASSQTNRGLGTQYF,TGTGCCAGCAGCCAAACCAACAGGGGACTGGGTACGCAGTATTTT
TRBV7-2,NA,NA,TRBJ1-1,CASSPRGDTEAFF,TGTGCCAGCAGCCCCCGGGGTGACACTGAAGCTTTCTTT
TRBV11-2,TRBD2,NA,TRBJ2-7,CASSSTSGGLYEQYF,TGTGCCAGCAGCTCCACTAGCGGGGGGTTGTACGAGCAGTACTTC
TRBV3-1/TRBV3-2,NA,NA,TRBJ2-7,CASSPGLLNSYEQYF,TGTGCCAGCAGCCCGGGACTTTTAAACTCCTACGAGCAGTACTTC
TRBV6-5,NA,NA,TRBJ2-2,CASSYGRVSSGELFF,TGTGCCAGCAGTTACGGCAGGGTCAGCTCCGGGGAGCTGTTTTTT
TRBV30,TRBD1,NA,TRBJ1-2,CAWFRSGQGTRRYTF,TGTGCCTGGTTTCGAAGTGGACAGGGTACTCGTCGCTACACCTTC
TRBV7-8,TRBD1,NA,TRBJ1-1,CASSWDRNTEAFF,TGTGCCAGCAGCTGGGACAGGAACACTGAAGCTTTCTTT
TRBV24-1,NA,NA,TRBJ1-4,CATSDLGGDVEKLFF,TGTGCCACCAGTGATTTAGGGGGGGACGTCGAAAAACTGTTTTTT
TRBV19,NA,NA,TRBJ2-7,CASSLVSSYEQYF,TGTGCCAGTAGTTTAGTCAGCTCCTACGAGCAGTACTTC
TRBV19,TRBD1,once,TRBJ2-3,CASSGPGQYRTVDTQYF,TGTGCCAGTAGTGGACCGGGACAGTACCGAACGGTAGATACGCAGTATTTT
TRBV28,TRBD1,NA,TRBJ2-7,CASRTGASYEQYF,TGTGCCAGCAGAACAGGGGCCTCCTACGAGCAGTACTTC
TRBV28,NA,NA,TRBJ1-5,CASSYRVLDNQPQHF,TGTGCCAGCAGCTACAGGGTATTGGACAATCAGCCCCAGCATTTT
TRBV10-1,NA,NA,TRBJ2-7,CASSEEQAPYEQYF,TGCGCCAGCAGTGAGGAACAGGCCCCCTACGAGCAGTACTTC
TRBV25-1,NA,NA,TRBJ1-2,CASSERVSVNYGYTF,TGTGCCAGCAGTGAAAGGGTCTCCGTTAACTATGGCTACACCTTC
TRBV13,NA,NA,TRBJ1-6,CASSLGVRPAYNSPLHF,TGTGCCAGCAGCTTAGGGGTCCGTCCGGCCTATAATTCACCCCTCCACTTT
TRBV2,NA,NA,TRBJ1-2,CASSPTGRSYTF,TGTGCCAGCAGCCCCACAGGTAGGAGCTACACCTTC
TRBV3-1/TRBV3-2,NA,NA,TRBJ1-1,CASSRSEVRTEAFF,TGTGCCAGCAGCCGCAGCGAGGTCAGAACTGAAGCTTTCTTT